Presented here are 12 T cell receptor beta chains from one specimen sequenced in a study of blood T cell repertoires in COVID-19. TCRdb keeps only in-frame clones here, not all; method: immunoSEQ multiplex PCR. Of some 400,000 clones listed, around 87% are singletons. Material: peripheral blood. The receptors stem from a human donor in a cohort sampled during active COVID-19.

The CDR3, as DNA: TGTGCCACCAGTGCTCGGGCGAACACCGGGGAGCTGTTTTTT. Its translation: CATSARANTGELFF. The chain is built from TRBV24-1 and TRBJ2-2; D uncertain. From germline, CDR1 is KGHDR and CDR2 SFDVKD. The CDR3 covers 14 residues. V shed 5 bases and J shed 0 bases, with 6 bases lying between them.

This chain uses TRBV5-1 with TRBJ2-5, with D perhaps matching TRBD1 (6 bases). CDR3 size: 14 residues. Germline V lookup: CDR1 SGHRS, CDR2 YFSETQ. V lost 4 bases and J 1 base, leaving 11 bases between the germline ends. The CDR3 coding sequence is TGCGCCAGCAGCGCTGGGACACCCCAAGAGACCCAGTACTTC. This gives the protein CASSAGTPQETQYF.

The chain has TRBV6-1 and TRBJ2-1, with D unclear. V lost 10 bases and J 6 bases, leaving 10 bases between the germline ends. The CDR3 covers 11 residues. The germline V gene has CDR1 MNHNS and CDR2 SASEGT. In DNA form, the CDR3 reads TGTGCCATTTGGTCGGGCAATGAGCAGTTCTTC. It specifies CAIWSGNEQFF.

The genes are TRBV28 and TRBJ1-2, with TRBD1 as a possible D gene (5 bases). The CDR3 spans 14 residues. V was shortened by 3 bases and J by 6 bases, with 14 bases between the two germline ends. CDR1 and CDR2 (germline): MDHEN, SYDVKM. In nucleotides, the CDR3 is TGTGCCAGCAGTTTCCCAGGGAAGTTCGATGGCTACACCTTC. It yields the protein CASSFPGKFDGYTF.

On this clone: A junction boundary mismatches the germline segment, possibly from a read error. CDR3: CASNLGGAGEVSYEQYF. The CDR3 DNA reads TGCGCCAGCAACTTGGGGGGAGCGGGAGAGGTTTCCTACGAGCAGTACTTC. This chain uses TRBV5-1 with TRBJ2-7; TRBD2 agrees at 8 bases. Germline CDR1 and CDR2: SGHRS and YFSETQ. CDR3 length: 17 residues.

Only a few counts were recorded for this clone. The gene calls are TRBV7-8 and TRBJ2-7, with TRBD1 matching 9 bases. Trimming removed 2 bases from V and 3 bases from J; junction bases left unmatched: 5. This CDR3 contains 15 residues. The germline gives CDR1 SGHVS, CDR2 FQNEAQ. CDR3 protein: CASSLLVTGGYEQYF. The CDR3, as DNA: TGTGCCAGCAGCTTATTGGTGACAGGGGGCTACGAGCAGTACTTC.

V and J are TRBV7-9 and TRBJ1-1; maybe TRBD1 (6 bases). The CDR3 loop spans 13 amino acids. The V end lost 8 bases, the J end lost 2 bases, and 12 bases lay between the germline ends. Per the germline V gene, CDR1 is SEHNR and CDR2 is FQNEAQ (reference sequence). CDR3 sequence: CASASGVNTEAFF. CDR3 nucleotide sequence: TGTGCCAGCGCGTCAGGGGTTAACACTGAAGCTTTCTTT.

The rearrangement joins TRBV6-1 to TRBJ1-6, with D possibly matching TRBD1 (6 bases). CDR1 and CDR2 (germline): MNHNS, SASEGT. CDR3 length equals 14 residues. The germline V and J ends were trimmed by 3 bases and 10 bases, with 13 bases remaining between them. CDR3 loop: CASSDIGTLSPLHF. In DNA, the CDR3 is TGTGCCAGCAGTGATATAGGGACACTATCACCCCTCCACTTT.

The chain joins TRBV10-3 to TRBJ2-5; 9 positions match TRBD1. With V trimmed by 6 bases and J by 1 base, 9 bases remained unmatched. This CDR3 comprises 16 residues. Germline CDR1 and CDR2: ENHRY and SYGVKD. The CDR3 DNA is TGTGCCATCAGGAAACAGGGGGCGGGCGGCCAAGAGACCCAGTACTTC. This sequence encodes CAIRKQGAGGQETQYF.

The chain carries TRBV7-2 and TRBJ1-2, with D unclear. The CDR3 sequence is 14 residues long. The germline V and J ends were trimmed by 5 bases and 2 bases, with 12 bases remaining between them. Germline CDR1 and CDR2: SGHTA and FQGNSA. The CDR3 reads CASSPGGSNYGYTF. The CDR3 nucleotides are TGTGCCAGCAGCCCGGGCGGGTCGAACTATGGCTACACCTTC.

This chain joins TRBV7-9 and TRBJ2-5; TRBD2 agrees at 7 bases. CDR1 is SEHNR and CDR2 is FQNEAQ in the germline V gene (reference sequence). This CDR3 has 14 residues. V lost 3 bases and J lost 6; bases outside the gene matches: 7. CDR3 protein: CASSFGGLAKTQYF. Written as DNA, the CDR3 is TGTGCCAGCAGCTTCGGGGGGTTAGCGAAGACCCAGTACTTC.

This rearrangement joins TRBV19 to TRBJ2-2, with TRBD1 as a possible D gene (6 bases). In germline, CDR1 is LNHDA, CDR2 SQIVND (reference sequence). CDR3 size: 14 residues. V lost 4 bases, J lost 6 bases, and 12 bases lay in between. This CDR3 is CASSRARQAGELFF. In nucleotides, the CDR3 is TGTGCCAGTAGTAGGGCGAGACAGGCCGGGGAGCTGTTTTTT.